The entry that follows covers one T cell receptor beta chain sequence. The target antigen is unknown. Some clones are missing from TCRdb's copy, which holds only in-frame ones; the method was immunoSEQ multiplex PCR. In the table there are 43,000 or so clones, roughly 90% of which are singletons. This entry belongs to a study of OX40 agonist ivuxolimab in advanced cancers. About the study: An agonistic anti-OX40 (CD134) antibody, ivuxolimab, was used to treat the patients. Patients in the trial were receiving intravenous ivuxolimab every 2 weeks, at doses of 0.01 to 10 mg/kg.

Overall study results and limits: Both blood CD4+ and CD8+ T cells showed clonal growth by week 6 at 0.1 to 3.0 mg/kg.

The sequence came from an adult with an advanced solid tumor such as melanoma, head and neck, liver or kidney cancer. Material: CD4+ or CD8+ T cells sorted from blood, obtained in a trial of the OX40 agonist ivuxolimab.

CDR3 protein: CASSQGQMNTEAFF. The CDR3 bases are TGTGCCAGCAGCCAGGGACAGATGAACACTGAAGCTTTCTTT. The V gene is TRBV6-6, the J gene TRBJ1-1; 7 nucleotides align to TRBD1. Germline V gene data show CDR1 as MNHNY and CDR2 as SVGAGI (reference sequence). V was clipped by 6 bases and J by 0 bases; unmatched bases: 4. The CDR3 has 14 amino acids.